This entry concerns a single T cell receptor beta chain. The CDR3 runs to 13 residues. V was clipped by 3 bases and J by 5 bases, with 10 bases between them. Germline loops: CDR1 MNHEY, CDR2 SMNVEV (reference sequence). Libraries were prepared by immunoSEQ multiplex PCR; TCRdb keeps only in-frame clonotypes and omits some of them. The sample's table shows about 190,000 clones. This sample was taken from a study of control samples from healthy donors and cancer patients. This receptor was taken from a woman aged 25-40 years in good health. Sequences were obtained from blood. The rearrangement uses TRBV27 and TRBJ1-1; D remains unclear. Written as DNA, the CDR3 is TGTGCCAGCAGTTTCAACGGCGGGACTGAAGCTTTCTTT. Translating gives CASSFNGGTEAFF.